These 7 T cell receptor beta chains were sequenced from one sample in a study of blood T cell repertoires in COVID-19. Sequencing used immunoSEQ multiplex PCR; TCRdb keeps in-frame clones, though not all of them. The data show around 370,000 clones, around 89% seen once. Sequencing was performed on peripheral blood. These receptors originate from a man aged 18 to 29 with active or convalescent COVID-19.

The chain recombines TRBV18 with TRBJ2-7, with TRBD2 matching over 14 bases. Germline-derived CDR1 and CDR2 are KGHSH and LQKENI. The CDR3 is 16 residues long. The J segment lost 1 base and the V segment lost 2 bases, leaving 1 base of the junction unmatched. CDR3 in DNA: TGTGCCAGCTCACCAGGGACTAGCGGGAGTTCCTACGAGCAGTACTTC. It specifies CASSPGTSGSSYEQYF.

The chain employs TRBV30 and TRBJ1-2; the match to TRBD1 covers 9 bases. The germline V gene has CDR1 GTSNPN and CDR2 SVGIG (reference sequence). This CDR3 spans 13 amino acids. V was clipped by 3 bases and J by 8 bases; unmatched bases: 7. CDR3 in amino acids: CAWREQGAQGYTF. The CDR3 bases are TGTGCCTGGAGAGAACAGGGGGCTCAGGGCTACACCTTC. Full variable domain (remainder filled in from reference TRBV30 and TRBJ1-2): SQTIHQWPATLVQPVGSPLSLECTVEGTSNPNLYWYRQAAGRGLQLLFYSVGIGQISSEVPQNLSASRPQDRQFILSSKKLLLSDSGFYLCAWREQGAQGYTFGSGTRLTVV.

DNA of the CDR3: TGTGCCAGCAGCCGATCTCTAGCGGGGGCTAGCACAGATACGCAGTATTTT. This encodes CASSRSLAGASTDTQYF. The chain employs TRBV11-2 and TRBJ2-3; TRBD2 aligns across 10 bases. The germline V gene has CDR1 SGHAT and CDR2 FQNNGV. V shed 5 bases, J shed 0 bases, and the junction held 8 bases outside the gene matches. The CDR3 is 17 residues long.

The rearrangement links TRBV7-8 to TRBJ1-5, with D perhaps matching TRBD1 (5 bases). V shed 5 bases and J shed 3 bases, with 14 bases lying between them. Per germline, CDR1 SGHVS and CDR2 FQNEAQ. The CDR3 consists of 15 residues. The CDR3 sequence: CASSQWGYNNQPQHF. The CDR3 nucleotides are TGTGCCAGCAGCCAATGGGGCTATAACAATCAGCCCCAGCATTTT.

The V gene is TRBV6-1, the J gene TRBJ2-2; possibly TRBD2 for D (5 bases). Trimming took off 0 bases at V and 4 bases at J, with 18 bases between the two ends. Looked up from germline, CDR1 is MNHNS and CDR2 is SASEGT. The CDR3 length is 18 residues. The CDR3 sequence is CASSEARATMKATGELFF. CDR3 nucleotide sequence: TGTGCCAGCAGTGAAGCGAGGGCGACAATGAAGGCCACCGGGGAGCTGTTTTTT.

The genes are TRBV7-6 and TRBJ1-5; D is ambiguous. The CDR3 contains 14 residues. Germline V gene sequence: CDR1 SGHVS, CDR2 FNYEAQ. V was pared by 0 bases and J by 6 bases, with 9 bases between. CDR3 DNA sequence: TGTGCCAGCAGCTTAGCGCGTTCGGGTCAGCCCCAGCATTTT. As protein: CASSLARSGQPQHF.

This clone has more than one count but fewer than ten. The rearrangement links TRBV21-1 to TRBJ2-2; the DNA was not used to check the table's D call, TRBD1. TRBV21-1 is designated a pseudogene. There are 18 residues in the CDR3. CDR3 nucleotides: TGTGCCAGCAGCAAAGCGCCGACCGGGACAGGGAACACCGGGGAGCTGTTTTTT. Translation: CASSKAPTGTGNTGELFF.